This record concerns one T cell receptor beta chain sequence. Using a J-beta primer mix together with a sample-barcoded 5' primer, a second PCR was run for roughly 7 to 11 cycles. MiXCR was run by TCRdb on the 5' RACE reads, yielding one entry per CDR3 protein. In the table there are about 750,000 distinct CDR3 sequences, roughly 50% of which are singletons. This sample was included in a study of blood T cells in healthy people across ages. The germline V gene encodes CDR1 LNHNV and CDR2 YYDKDF (reference sequence). The trim removed 0 bases at V and 7 bases at J, leaving 6 bases unmatched. The CDR3 is 16 residues long.

The chain combines TRBV15 with TRBJ1-6; 7 bases line up with TRBD1. The receptor's source is a man of 80 years or more in good health. The sample consisted of blood. The CDR3 region is CATSRDQGVGNSPLHF. CDR3 DNA: TGTGCCACCAGCAGAGATCAGGGGGTAGGCAATTCACCCCTCCACTTT.